The source of this T cell receptor (beta chain) is a study of naive and memory T cell subsets. A few counts support this clonotype. An equimolar mix of two oligonucleotides served as the beta constant-region primer for TRBC1 and TRBC2. Four rounds of PCR amplified the ligated cDNA using nested alpha and beta constant-region primers plus SP2. TCRdb independently ran MiXCR on the UMI-ligation and nested PCR reads; one entry per CDR3 protein. The data show tens of thousands of distinct CDR3 sequences, about 10% seen once. V dropped 0 bases and J dropped 7; count of bases not matched to a gene: 7. The CDR3 length is 14 residues. Germline V lookup: CDR1 SGHRS, CDR2 YFSETQ.

The rearrangement uses TRBV5-1 and TRBJ2-7, with 7 positions matching TRBD2. The sequenced material came from naive CD8+ T cells from blood. The source of this sequence is a human donor in good health. CDR3 protein: CASSLAQGGIEQYF. The CDR3 coding sequence is TGCGCCAGCAGCTTGGCTCAGGGAGGGATTGAGCAGTACTTC.